One sample yielded the 4 T cell receptor beta chains listed below, sequenced in a study of T-cell reconstitution after alpha-beta-depleted transplantation in children. Unique molecular identifiers were used to barcode this TCRbeta library. Each CDR3 protein is one row after TCRdb ran MiXCR on the PCR reads. This table holds 240,000 or so distinct CDR3 sequences, 8.2% found once. This sample comprised PBMCs, mostly from graft donor cells, obtained 180 days after TCRalphabeta/CD19-depleted stem cell transplant. The receptor set was obtained from a male patient younger than 18 who had a stem cell transplant for acute lymphoblastic leukemia, so the T cells may come from the graft donor.

To note about this clonotype: One base away lies a much larger clone, so this may be a sequencing read error. J is TRBJ2-5 and V is TRBV5-1; TRBD2 is a possible D gene (5 bases). The CDR3 loop spans 14 amino acids. Germline loops: CDR1 SGHRS, CDR2 YFSETQ. The CDR3 loop reads CARSLEVGVGTQYF. In DNA form, the CDR3 reads TGCGCCAGGAGCTTGGAGGTTGGAGTTGGGACCCAGTACTTC.

Of note for this clonotype: Being one base from a much bigger clone, this may be a read error. The chain has TRBV6-5 and TRBJ1-2; maybe TRBD1 (5 bases). The germline V gene encodes CDR1 MNHEY and CDR2 SVGAGI. The CDR3 is made up of 13 amino acids. The CDR3 sequence is CASSSSGHYGYSF. In DNA, the CDR3 is TGTGCCAGCAGTTCCTCGGGGCACTATGGCTACTCCTTC.

This clonotype was detected many times. This chain joins TRBV5-6 and TRBJ2-2, with D tentatively TRBD1 (5 bases). This CDR3 contains 13 residues. V shed 2 bases and J shed 6 bases, with 8 bases lying between them. Germline V gene lookup returns CDR1 SGHDT and CDR2 YYEEEE. CDR3 region: CASSLAGPGELFF. The DNA for the CDR3 is TGTGCCAGCAGCTTAGCAGGGCCCGGGGAGCTGTTTTTT.

Many counts were recorded for this clonotype. V and J are TRBV7-9 and TRBJ1-1, with D possibly being TRBD1 (5 bases). The CDR3 length is 16 residues. The germline V gene encodes CDR1 SEHNR and CDR2 FQNEAQ (reference sequence). The ends were cut back, 0 bases at V and 0 bases at J, with 11 bases in the middle. CDR3 loop: CASSLAPTAMNTEAFF. In DNA, the CDR3 is TGTGCCAGCAGCTTAGCCCCGACAGCGATGAACACTGAAGCTTTCTTT.